This T cell receptor beta chain was identified in a study of blood T cells in healthy people across ages. V lost 5 bases to trimming and J lost 6 bases, with 16 bases between them. The CDR3 is 14 amino acids. The germline CDR1 and CDR2 sequences are SEHNR and FQNEAQ (reference sequence). Caucasian individuals from Russia who were healthy and aged about 6 to 95 acted as donors. The authors ran a second PCR of about 7 to 12 cycles using a sample-barcoded 5' primer and a J-beta primer mix. A single record per CDR3 protein comes from TCRdb applying MiXCR to the 5' RACE reads. The sample lists some 880,000 distinct CDR3 sequences; around 36% were seen once.

The sequence came from a man aged 18 to 29 in good health. This chain uses TRBV7-9 with TRBJ1-1; D is unresolved. Material for sequencing was blood. The CDR3 loop reads CASSTEVGGPEAFF. Written as DNA, the CDR3 is TGTGCCAGCAGCACAGAAGTAGGCGGCCCTGAAGCTTTCTTT.